The T cell receptor (beta chain) under discussion was sequenced for a study of cytomegalovirus exposure and HLA in healthy donors. Findings of the study overall: Many donors shared some public TCRs, even though most TCR sequences were rare.

In the PCR, 60 Vbeta and 13 Jbeta primers were used. Using immunoSEQ multiplex PCR, the repertoire was profiled, and TCRdb retains in-frame clones only, with some absent. The sample lists 140,000 to 150,000 clones; roughly 10% were seen once. Germline values: CDR1 MGHDK, CDR2 SYGVNS. Trimming pared 4 bases from V and 2 bases from J, leaving 11 bases between. This CDR3 region has 14 residues. About this clone: The antigen is not known.

Material: PBMCs. The sequence came from a man in his fifties in good health and CMV-seronegative. The chain links TRBV25-1 to TRBJ1-1, with TRBD1 as a possible D gene (5 bases). This CDR3 reads CASSALTENTEAFF. The CDR3 nucleotides are TGTGCCAGCAGTGCCCTGACAGAAAACACTGAAGCTTTCTTT.